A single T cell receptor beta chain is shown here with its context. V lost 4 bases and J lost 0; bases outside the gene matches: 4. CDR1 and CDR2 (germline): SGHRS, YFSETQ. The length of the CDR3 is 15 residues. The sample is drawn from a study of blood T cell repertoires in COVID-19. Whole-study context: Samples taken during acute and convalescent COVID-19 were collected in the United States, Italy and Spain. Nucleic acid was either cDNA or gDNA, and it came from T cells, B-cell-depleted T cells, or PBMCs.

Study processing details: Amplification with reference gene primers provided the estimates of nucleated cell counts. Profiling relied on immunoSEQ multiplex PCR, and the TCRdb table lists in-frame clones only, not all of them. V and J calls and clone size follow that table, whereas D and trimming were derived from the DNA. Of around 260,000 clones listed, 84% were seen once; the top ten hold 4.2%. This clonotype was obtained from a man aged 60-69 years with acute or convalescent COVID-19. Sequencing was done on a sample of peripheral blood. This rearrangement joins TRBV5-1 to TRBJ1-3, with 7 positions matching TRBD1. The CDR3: CASSPGQSSGNTIYF. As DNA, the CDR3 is TGCGCCAGCAGCCCGGGACAGAGCTCTGGAAACACCATATATTTT. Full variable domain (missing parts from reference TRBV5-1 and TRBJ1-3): KAGVTQTPRYLIKTRGQQVTLSCSPISGHRSVSWYQQTPGQGLQFLFEYFSETQRNKGNFPGRFSGRQFSNSRSEMNVSTLELGDSALYLCASSPGQSSGNTIYFGEGSWLTVV.